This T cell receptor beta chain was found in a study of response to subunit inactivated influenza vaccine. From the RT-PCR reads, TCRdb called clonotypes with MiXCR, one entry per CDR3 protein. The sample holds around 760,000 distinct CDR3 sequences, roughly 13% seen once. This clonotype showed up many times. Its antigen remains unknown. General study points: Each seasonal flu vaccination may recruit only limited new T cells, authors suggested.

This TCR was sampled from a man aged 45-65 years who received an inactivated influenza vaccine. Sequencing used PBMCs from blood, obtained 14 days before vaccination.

The chain's CDR3 is CASSPPQGAGNTEAFF. The CDR3 bases are TGTGCCAGCAGCCCACCACAGGGCGCGGGAAACACTGAAGCTTTCTTT. The chain links TRBV7-9 to TRBJ1-1; tentatively, D is TRBD1 (6 bases). The V and J ends lost 5 bases and 2 bases respectively, with 18 bases between them. CDR3 length: 16 amino acids. The germline gives CDR1 SEHNR, CDR2 FQNEAQ (reference sequence). Based on the CDR3 plus reference TRBV7-9 and TRBJ1-1, the full variable domain is DTGVSQNPRHKITKRGQNVTFRCDPISEHNRLYWYRQTLGQGPEFLTYFQNEAQLEKSRLLSDRFSAERPKGSFSTLEIQRTEQGDSAMYLCASSPPQGAGNTEAFFGQGTRLTVV.